The clone carrying this T cell receptor (beta chain) has only one observation. A junction boundary mismatches the germline segment, possibly from a read error. TCRdb itself ran the 5' RACE reads through MiXCR, one entry per CDR3 protein. The data contain tens of thousands of distinct CDR3 sequences, 15% to 20% of them singletons. The sample is drawn from a study of T cells of healthy individuals. Germline lookup yields CDR1 MNHEY and CDR2 SVGAGI. This CDR3 contains 16 residues. This sequence was found in a human donor in good health. V usage is TRBV6-5 and J usage is TRBJ2-2; possibly TRBD2 for D (7 bases). The chain's CDR3 is CASSGNGGLNTGKLFF. CDR3 in DNA: TGTGCCAGCAGCGGGAACGGGGGGCTGAACACCGGGAAGCTGTTTTTT.